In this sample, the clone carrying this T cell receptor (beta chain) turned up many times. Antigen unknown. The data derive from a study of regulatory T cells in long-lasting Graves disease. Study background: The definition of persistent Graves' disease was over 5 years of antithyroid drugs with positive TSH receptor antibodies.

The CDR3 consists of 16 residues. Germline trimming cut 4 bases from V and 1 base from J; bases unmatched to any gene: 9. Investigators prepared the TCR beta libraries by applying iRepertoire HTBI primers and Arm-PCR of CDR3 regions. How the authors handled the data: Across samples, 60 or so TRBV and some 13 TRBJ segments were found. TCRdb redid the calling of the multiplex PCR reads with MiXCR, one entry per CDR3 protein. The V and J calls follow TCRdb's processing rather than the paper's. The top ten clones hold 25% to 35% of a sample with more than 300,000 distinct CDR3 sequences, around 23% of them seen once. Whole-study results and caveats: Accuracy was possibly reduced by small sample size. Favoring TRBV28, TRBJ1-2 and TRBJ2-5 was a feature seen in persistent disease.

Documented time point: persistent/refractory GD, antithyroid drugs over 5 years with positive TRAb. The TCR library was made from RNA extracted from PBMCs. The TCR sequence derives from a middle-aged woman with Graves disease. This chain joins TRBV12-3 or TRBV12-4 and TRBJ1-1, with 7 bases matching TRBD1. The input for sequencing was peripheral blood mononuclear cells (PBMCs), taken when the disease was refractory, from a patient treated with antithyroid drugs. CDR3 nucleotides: TGTGCCAGCAGTTACCCCGACAGGGAACGGAACACTGAAGCTTTCTTT. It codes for CASSYPDRERNTEAFF.